These 14 T cell receptor beta chains were sequenced from one sample in a study of blood T cell repertoires in COVID-19. Here immunoSEQ multiplex PCR was the method, and the copy in TCRdb shows in-frame clones only, minus some. The sample yields a few hundred thousand clones, 80% to 90% seen once. Sequencing was done on a sample of PBMCs or T cells enriched from blood (not recorded which). These receptors came from a woman aged 40-49 years who had been exposed to COVID-19.

The J gene is TRBJ2-7, the V gene TRBV6-1; 16 nucleotides align to TRBD2. V lost 4 bases to trimming and J lost 0 bases; unmatched junction nucleotides: 9. The CDR3 is made up of 19 amino acids. Germline CDR1 and CDR2: MNHNS and SASEGT. The CDR3 bases are TGTGCCAGCAGTGCTCCGGGACTAGCGGGAGGGGTGAGCTCCTACGAGCAGTACGTC. Translating gives CASSAPGLAGGVSSYEQYV.

The chain uses TRBV2 and TRBJ1-5, with D possibly being TRBD1 (5 bases). V lost 4 bases, J lost 8 bases, and 9 bases lay in between. CDR1 is SNHLY, CDR2 FYNNEI, per germline. The CDR3 is 12 amino acids. CDR3 protein: CASSGSGEPQHF. The CDR3 DNA sequence: TGTGCCAGCAGTGGATCGGGGGAGCCCCAGCATTTT.

V usage is TRBV29-1 and J usage is TRBJ2-3, with 8 positions matching TRBD1. Germline CDR1 is SQVTM and CDR2 is ANQGSEA. CDR3 length: 12 amino acids. Trimming took 6 bases from V and 1 from J; bases not matched to a gene: 0. The CDR3 loop reads CSVDRGTDTQYF. CDR3 DNA sequence: TGCAGCGTGGACAGGGGCACAGATACGCAGTATTTT.

This clone was recorded once. This chain joins TRBV5-1 and TRBJ2-7, with 8 nucleotides matching TRBD1. Per germline, CDR1 SGHRS and CDR2 YFSETQ. The CDR3 contains 15 residues. Unmatched junction bases numbered 10, after V lost 4 bases and J lost 4 bases. CDR3: CASSTGQGTMYEQYF. The DNA of the CDR3 is TGCGCCAGCAGCACAGGACAGGGAACTATGTACGAGCAGTACTTC.

V and J are TRBV12-3 or TRBV12-4 and TRBJ1-3; no reliable D call. The CDR3 spans 12 residues. Trimming removed 3 bases at V and 7 bases at J, with 7 bases between. CDR3 amino acids: CASSFYSNTIYF. The CDR3 DNA is TGTGCCAGCAGTTTTTACTCTAACACCATATATTTT.

This clone has just one count. This chain connects TRBV5-6 to TRBJ2-5; 11 positions match TRBD2. The trim removed 5 bases at V and 4 bases at J, leaving 4 bases unmatched. The CDR3 is made up of 14 amino acids. The germline gives CDR1 SGHDT, CDR2 YYEEEE. The CDR3 DNA sequence: TGTGCCAGCAGGCTAGCGGGGGGCAGAGAGACCCAGTACTTC. As protein: CASRLAGGRETQYF.

This chain joins TRBV6-2 or TRBV6-3 and TRBJ2-5, with 7 bases identical to TRBD1. The CDR3 is 15 residues long. V shed 2 bases and J 5 bases; nucleotides not matched to a gene: 8. Germline-derived CDR1 and CDR2 are MNHEY and SVGEGT. The CDR3 region is CASSYPPTGVETQYF. Written as DNA, the CDR3 is TGTGCCAGCAGTTACCCCCCTACAGGGGTCGAGACCCAGTACTTC.

The rearrangement joins TRBV7-2 to TRBJ1-4, with D unclear. CDR3 length: 13 residues. Germline V gene data show CDR1 as SGHTA and CDR2 as FQGNSA. V was trimmed by 4 bases and J by 8 bases, leaving 11 bases between them. The CDR3 sequence is CASSSEVGEKLFF. In nucleotides, the CDR3 is TGTGCCAGCAGCTCAGAGGTCGGGGAAAAACTGTTTTTT.

The chain recombines TRBV7-3 with TRBJ2-2; D is possibly TRBD1 (6 bases). The CDR3 consists of 16 residues. Trimming removed 4 bases at V and 1 base at J, with 13 bases between. Germline loops: CDR1 SGHTA, CDR2 FQGTGA. The CDR3 region has the DNA TGTGCCAGCAGCTCTTCCGGGACACTGAACACCGGGGAGCTGTTTTTT. Amino acid sequence: CASSSSGTLNTGELFF.

On this clone itself: The junction shows a germline mismatch at one end, possibly a read error. This chain links TRBV5-1 with TRBJ1-4; D is uncertain. The length of the CDR3 is 14 residues. Looked up from germline, CDR1 is SGHRS and CDR2 is YFSETQ. CDR3 in amino acids: CASSFRRANEKLFF. The CDR3 region has the DNA TGTGCCAGCAGCTTTAGGCGGGCTAATGAAAAACTGTTTTTT.

The gene calls are TRBV5-4 and TRBJ2-6, with D possibly being TRBD1 (5 bases). This CDR3 has 16 residues. Germline-derived CDR1 and CDR2 are SGHNT and YYREEE (reference sequence). V was pared by 4 bases and J by 0 bases, with 11 bases between. CDR3 residues: CASSRGRDSGANVLTF. CDR3 in DNA: TGTGCCAGCAGCAGGGGCAGGGACTCTGGGGCCAACGTCCTGACTTTC. The variable domain in full, with the rest retrieved from reference TRBV5-4 and TRBJ2-6, is ETGVTQSPTHLIKTRGQQVTLRCSSQSGHNTVSWYQQALGQGPQFIFQYYREEENGRGNFPPRFSGLQFPNYSSELNVNALELDDSALYLCASSRGRDSGANVLTFGAGSRLTVL.

The chain uses TRBV25-1 and TRBJ2-7; 7 nucleotides align to TRBD1. Germline CDR1 reads MGHDK; CDR2 reads SYGVNS. V trimming: 4 bases; J trimming: 5 bases; junction bases outside the gene matches: 8. This CDR3 contains 14 residues. The chain's CDR3 is CASSVEGTVHEQYF. The CDR3 region has the DNA TGTGCCAGCAGTGTCGAAGGGACAGTTCACGAGCAGTACTTC.

CDR3 loop: CASGLVRAEAFF. The CDR3 DNA follows: TGTGCTAGTGGTTTAGTACGCGCTGAAGCTTTCTTT. The J gene is TRBJ1-1, the V gene TRBV12-5; D not certain. The germline V and J ends were trimmed by 3 bases and 6 bases, with 8 bases remaining between them. CDR3 length: 12 residues. Germline CDR1 and CDR2: LGHNT and FRNRAP. The full variable domain, in which reference TRBV12-5 and TRBJ1-1 provide the parts outside the CDR3, is DARVTQTPRHKVTEMGQEVTMRCQPILGHNTVFWYRQTMMQGLELLAYFRNRAPLDDSGMPKDRFSAEMPDATLATLKIQPSEPRDSAVYFCASGLVRAEAFFGQGTRLTVV.

On this clone itself: Relative to the germline gene, one junction end is altered; a read error may explain this. The V gene is TRBV5-1, the J gene TRBJ2-1; D may be TRBD1 (6 bases). Germline assignment: CDR1 SGHRS and CDR2 YFSETQ. The CDR3 runs to 15 residues. CDR3 DNA sequence: TGTGCCAGCGTATCGACAGGCTCCCAGTACAATGAGCAGTTCTTC. It yields the protein CASVSTGSQYNEQFF. Together with reference TRBV5-1 and TRBJ2-1, the CDR3 gives the full variable domain: KAGVTQTPRYLIKTRGQQVTLSCSPISGHRSVSWYQQTPGQGLQFLFEYFSETQRNKGNFPGRFSGRQFSNSRSEMNVSTLELGDSALYLCASVSTGSQYNEQFFGPGTRLTVL.